The 12 T cell receptor beta chains given below trace back to one sample, sequenced in a study of blood T cell repertoires in COVID-19. Measured with immunoSEQ multiplex PCR; TCRdb has only the in-frame clones, and not every one. In the table there are about 44,000 clones, 82% of which are singletons. The sample comprised peripheral blood. These receptors came from an older woman with acute or convalescent COVID-19.

This clone was counted between two and nine times. The chain combines TRBV5-1 with TRBJ2-3, with TRBD1 matching 8 bases. Losses at the gene ends were 4 bases for V and 0 bases for J; bases not matched to a gene: 1. Germline assignment: CDR1 SGHRS and CDR2 YFSETQ. This CDR3 spans 14 amino acids. The DNA of the CDR3 is TGCGCCAGCAGCAGGACAGGGAGCACAGATACGCAGTATTTT. Amino acid sequence: CASSRTGSTDTQYF.

In its sample, this clone was seen once. The chain joins TRBV12-3 or TRBV12-4 to TRBJ1-1; 8 bases agree with TRBD1. Trimming cost V 7 bases and J 3 bases; bases outside gene matches: 4. The length of the CDR3 is 13 residues. CDR3 sequence (DNA): TGTGCCAGCACTTGGACAGGGCACACTGAAGCTTTCTTT. Its translation is CASTWTGHTEAFF.

The chain carries TRBV27 and TRBJ2-7; TRBD2 agrees at 8 bases. J lost 2 bases, V lost 3 bases, and 21 bases had no gene match. CDR3 size: 20 residues. CDR1 is MNHEY, CDR2 SMNVEV, per germline (reference sequence). CDR3 in DNA: TGTGCCAGCAGTTTTACGGGACTAGTGGGCGGGGGCCCAGGGGCCTACGAGCAGTACTTC. Translating gives CASSFTGLVGGGPGAYEQYF.

This sequence joins TRBV28 and TRBJ2-1, with 7 bases matching TRBD2. CDR3 size: 16 residues. Trimming removed 3 bases from V and 5 bases from J; junction bases left unmatched: 10. Germline loops: CDR1 MDHEN, CDR2 SYDVKM. The CDR3 nucleotides are TGTGCCAGCAGTTTGCGGGCTAGCGGCAGGAACAATGAGCAGTTCTTC. It encodes CASSLRASGRNNEQFF.

V usage is TRBV19 and J usage is TRBJ2-6; 13 nucleotides align to TRBD2. CDR1 is LNHDA, CDR2 SQIVND, per germline (reference sequence). This CDR3 has 22 residues. With V trimmed by 8 bases and J by 0 bases, 19 bases remained unmatched. The CDR3 is CASGNPPPGLAGSLSGANVLTF. CDR3 bases: TGTGCCAGTGGTAACCCTCCTCCGGGACTAGCGGGATCACTCTCTGGGGCCAACGTCCTGACTTTC.

This chain uses TRBV6-5 with TRBJ1-2, with TRBD1 matching 9 bases. The V gene's germline CDR1 is MNHEY and CDR2 SVGAGI. Trimming took 0 bases from V and 5 from J; bases not matched to a gene: 4. The CDR3 sequence is 15 residues long. Here the CDR3 reads CASSYSPGTGYGYTF. The CDR3 region has the DNA TGTGCCAGCAGTTACTCCCCCGGGACAGGGTATGGCTACACCTTC.

The chain carries TRBV12-3 or TRBV12-4 and TRBJ1-4; possibly TRBD1 for D (5 bases). Trimming removed 2 bases at V and 8 bases at J, with 9 bases between. The CDR3 length is 13 residues. This CDR3 reads CASSLLRGEKLFF. The CDR3 coding sequence is TGTGCCAGCAGTTTACTTCGGGGGGAAAAACTGTTTTTT.

The V gene is TRBV6-6, the J gene TRBJ1-5; D is perhaps TRBD1 (5 bases). The CDR3 runs 12 residues. Germline V lookup: CDR1 MNHNY, CDR2 SVGAGI (reference sequence). Trimming shortened V by 6 bases and J by 4 bases, and 7 bases separated the two germline ends. Here the CDR3 reads CASRTENQPQHF. In nucleotides, the CDR3 is TGTGCCAGCAGGACAGAAAATCAGCCCCAGCATTTT.

V usage is TRBV30 and J usage is TRBJ1-2; no clear D. The V and J ends lost 2 bases and 7 bases respectively, with 14 bases between them. The CDR3 sequence is 13 residues long. CDR1 is GTSNPN, CDR2 SVGIG, per germline (reference sequence). DNA for the CDR3: TGTGCCTGGAGTCCCCTAGGTACCCGTGGCTACACCTTC. This codes for CAWSPLGTRGYTF.

The chain combines TRBV30 with TRBJ2-7, with D hard to call. V gave up 0 bases and J gave up 1 base, with 7 bases separating them. The CDR3 has 13 residues. The germline CDR1 and CDR2 sequences are GTSNPN and SVGIG (reference sequence). Written as DNA, the CDR3 is TGTGCCTGGAGTGTACTCAGGTCCTACGAGCAGTACTTC. Encoded protein: CAWSVLRSYEQYF.

The V gene is TRBV7-2, the J gene TRBJ1-2; TRBD1 aligns across 11 bases. Germline-derived CDR1 and CDR2 are SGHTA and FQGNSA. The J segment lost 6 bases and the V segment lost 5 bases, leaving 8 bases of the junction unmatched. The CDR3 is 15 residues long. CDR3 sequence: CASSTRTGGANGYTF. CDR3 DNA sequence: TGTGCCAGCAGCACCCGGACAGGGGGCGCGAATGGCTACACCTTC.

The V gene is TRBV9, the J gene TRBJ1-3; D remains unclear. Trimming left V 0 bases short and J 10 bases short, with 11 bases between. Germline V gene sequence: CDR1 SGDLS, CDR2 YYNGEE. The CDR3 is made up of 13 amino acids. CDR3 bases: TGTGCCAGCAGCGTAGGAGGTGACTCTACCATATATTTT. Protein: CASSVGGDSTIYF.